This T cell receptor (beta chain) was sequenced in a study of cytomegalovirus exposure and HLA in healthy donors. The study ran its PCR with 60 Vbeta and 13 Jbeta primers. TCRdb's copy holds only in-frame clones and misses some; the assay was immunoSEQ multiplex PCR. This sample yields 150,000 to 200,000 clones, of which 84% are seen a single time; under 2% belongs to the top ten. As to this clone: Its antigen is not known.

Study-level findings and limits: Accurate predictions that matched the HLA-A and HLA-B alleles of most subjects were reportedly made from TCR beta sequences. One later analysis reportedly identified an Asian-associated ancestry cluster that showed fewer N-insertions than the roughly 640-donor mean. An observed cluster of highly shared sequence variants was recorded as a likely sequencing artifact.

Germline V gives CDR1 SEHNR, CDR2 FQNEAQ (reference sequence). The J segment lost 6 bases and the V segment lost 5 bases, leaving 13 bases of the junction unmatched. CDR3 length equals 18 residues. The clonotype comes from a man aged 18 to 29 in good health and CMV-seronegative. The chain is built from TRBV7-9 and TRBJ2-1; 13 nucleotides match TRBD2. The specimen was PBMCs. CDR3 amino acids: CASSKELAGGPGLNEQFF. CDR3 nucleotide sequence: TGTGCCAGCAGCAAGGAACTAGCGGGAGGGCCGGGTCTCAATGAGCAGTTCTTC.